This TCR beta chain was identified during a study of OX40 agonist ivuxolimab in advanced cancers. Notes on the research overall: Ivuxolimab was a fully human IgG2 agonistic monoclonal antibody targeting the costimulatory receptor OX40 (CD134). Intravenous ivuxolimab was administered to patients every 2 weeks at six dose levels: 0.01, 0.1, 0.3, 1.5, 3 and 10 mg/kg. Of the approximately 53 patients in dose escalation, some 20 had hepatocellular carcinoma, about 15 had melanoma, 9 had renal cell carcinoma and 9 had head and neck cancer. In the dose-escalation cohort, 82.7% of patients were male, and the mean age was roughly 60 years, with a range of about 23 to 80. Prior anti-PD-1, anti-PD-L1 or anti-CTLA-4 therapy was permitted, and about two fifths of dose-escalation patients had received checkpoint inhibitors. Partial responses occurred in three dose-escalation patients: two with cutaneous melanoma and one with hepatocellular carcinoma. The point of sequencing TCRbeta in the periphery was to test whether ivuxolimab changed TCR sequence diversity and drove clonal T-cell expansion. The paper reports the monotherapy dose-escalation portion (N of about 50 patients) of the phase I ivuxolimab trial. Overall study results and their limits: Low levels of normalized T-cell clonal expansion were also seen in some patients who did not respond. At doses from 0.1 to 3.0 mg/kg, clonal expansion was seen in both CD4+ and CD8+ blood T cells between baseline and week 6. In the 0.1-3.0 mg/kg groups, partial responders had among the lowest normalized peripheral clonal expansion, particularly in CD8+ T cells. The antigen specificity of the clonally expanded peripheral T cells was not determined. After ivuxolimab, more expanded clones were found on average in CD8+ T cells than in CD4+ T cells.

Patients with a history of autoimmune disease or receiving systemic immunosuppression were excluded from the trial. Peripheral blood for TCR sequencing was collected from all dose cohorts at baseline, on cycle 4 day 1, and on cycle 7 day 1. Samples were obtained from an open-label, multicenter, first-in-human phase I dose-escalation trial of ivuxolimab. Adults with locally advanced or metastatic melanoma, renal cell carcinoma, hepatocellular carcinoma or head and neck squamous cell carcinoma were enrolled in the trial. Before TCR sequencing, CD4+ T cells and CD8+ T cells were sorted from peripheral blood as separate populations. Based on the germline V gene (reference sequence), the CDR1 and CDR2 sequences are SGHNT and YYREEE. Taken from cysteine to phenylalanine, the CDR3 has 14 residues. CDR3 DNA is the only sequence kept; it has 42 bases, read in frame from the first base. The junction shows trimming of 2 bases on V and 2 bases on J, and the gene matches do not reach 4 bases of it.

As concerns this clone: Its binding antigen is unknown. No base qualities exist here, and no much larger clone lies one base off it.

Genomic DNA was isolated from the sorted cells so that the TCRbeta CDR3 region could be sequenced. The immunoSEQ Assay was used to sequence the TCRbeta CDR3 regions. This immuneACCESS table, as held by TCRdb, lists in-frame sequences with V and J called but not all clones. Of the missing ones, under half trace to an unresolved V gene in checked studies; the others have no known cause. This sample lists about 45,000 clones; approximately 90% were detected once. In total, the top ten clones hold 4.5% to 6% of the sample. The source was CD4+ or CD8+ T cells sorted from blood, collected in a trial of the OX40 agonist ivuxolimab. The chain joins TRBV5-4 to TRBJ2-7, and 7 junction bases match TRBD1. The TCR was taken from an adult with an advanced solid tumor such as melanoma, head and neck, liver or kidney cancer. The CDR3 has the sequence CASSLQGRTYEQYF. The DNA sequence is as follows: TGTGCCAGCAGCTTACAGGGGAGAACCTACGAGCAGTACTTC.